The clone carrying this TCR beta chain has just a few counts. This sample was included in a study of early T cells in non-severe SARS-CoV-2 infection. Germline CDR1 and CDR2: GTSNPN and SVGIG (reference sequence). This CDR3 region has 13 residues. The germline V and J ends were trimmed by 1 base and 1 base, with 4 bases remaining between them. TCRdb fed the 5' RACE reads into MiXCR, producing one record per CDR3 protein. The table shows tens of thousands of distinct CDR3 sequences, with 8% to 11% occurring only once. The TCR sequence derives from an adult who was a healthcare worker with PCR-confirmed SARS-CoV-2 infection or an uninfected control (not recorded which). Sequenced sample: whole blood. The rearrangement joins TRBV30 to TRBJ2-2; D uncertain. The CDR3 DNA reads TGTGCCTGGAGTGGAGGGAACACCGGGGAGCTGTTTTTT. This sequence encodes CAWSGGNTGELFF.